This T cell receptor (beta chain) comes out of a study of T-cell memory formation after mild COVID-19. Across the whole study: TCR clustering was largely donor specific. General study results and limits: While clones contracting from day 15 to 85 were balanced between CD4 and CD8, later expanders leaned CD4+. Memory cells collected pre-infection included some clones that later responded, suggesting cross-reactive memory joined. For contracting clones, CD4+ ones sat mainly in CM and EM, CD8+ in EMRA.

Note on this clonotype: Its antigen remains unknown.

V gave up 3 bases and J gave up 4 bases, with 18 bases separating them. This CDR3 is 15 amino acids long. Germline loops: CDR1 DFQATT, CDR2 SNEGSKA (reference sequence). TCRdb reprocessed the 5' RACE reads with MiXCR, giving one entry per CDR3 protein. The table records hundreds of thousands of distinct CDR3 sequences, about a sixth of them present only once. The V and J genes are TRBV20-1 and TRBJ1-2, with D unresolved. The sample taken for sequencing was PBMCs or a T cell subset sorted from them (not recorded which). The receptor's source is an adult woman who had mild COVID-19 (a few samples of this study predate the infection). Cell type and time point are not known. The CDR3 DNA sequence: TGCAGTGCTAGCCCCGGGAATCCGCGGACCTATGGCTACACCTTC. Its protein is CSASPGNPRTYGYTF.